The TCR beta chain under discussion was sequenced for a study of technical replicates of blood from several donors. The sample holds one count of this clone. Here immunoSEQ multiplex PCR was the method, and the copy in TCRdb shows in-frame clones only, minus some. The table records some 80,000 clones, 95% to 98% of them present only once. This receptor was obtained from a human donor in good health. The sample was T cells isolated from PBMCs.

The CDR3 protein is CASFRTGKNTEAFF. CDR3 coding DNA: TGTGCCAGCTTCCGGACAGGAAAGAACACTGAAGCTTTCTTT. The chain links TRBV28 to TRBJ1-1; 7 nucleotides agree with TRBD1. V shed 8 bases, J shed 1 base, and the junction held 7 bases outside the gene matches. CDR1 MDHEN and CDR2 SYDVKM come from the germline V gene. The CDR3 covers 14 residues.